The rows below give T cell receptor beta chains drawn from one sample of a study of early T cells in non-severe SARS-CoV-2 infection. MiXCR, run by TCRdb on the 5' RACE reads, gives a single entry per CDR3 protein. The sample has 37,000 or so distinct CDR3 sequences, roughly 5.7% seen once. Sequencing was performed on whole blood. Source of these receptors: an adult who was a healthcare worker with PCR-confirmed SARS-CoV-2 infection or an uninfected control (not recorded which). The CDR3 runs from the conserved cysteine through the conserved F or W. The D gene is left open where the match is weak. Clone size is stated in some rows and not others, as once, few, many or a class when expanded.

d_call: NA
j_call: TRBJ2-7
v_call: TRBV3-1
clone_size: many
cdr3_nt: TGTGCCAGCAGCAAATTGACTAAGGGGCGCCACGAGCAGTACTTC
cdr3_aa: CASSKLTKGRHEQYF

d_call: NA
j_call: TRBJ2-5
v_call: TRBV11-2
clone_size: many
cdr3_nt: TGTGCCAGCAGCCCGAGGGAGACCCAGTACTTC
cdr3_aa: CASSPRETQYF

d_call: TRBD1
j_call: TRBJ1-1
v_call: TRBV6-5
clone_size: many
cdr3_nt: TGTGCCAGCAGCCCCCTCGGGACAGGGGGCTCGGGCACTGAAGCTTTCTTT
cdr3_aa: CASSPLGTGGSGTEAFF

d_call: NA
j_call: TRBJ2-3
v_call: TRBV29-1
clone_size: many
cdr3_nt: TGCAGCGTTGTTCGGCAGACCTCCACAAATACGCAGTATTTT
cdr3_aa: CSVVRQTSTNTQYF

d_call: TRBD2
j_call: TRBJ2-3
v_call: TRBV6-6
clone_size: NA
cdr3_nt: TGTGCCAGCAGACCCCTAGCGGGAGGGCACACAGATACGCAGTATTTT
cdr3_aa: CASRPLAGGHTDTQYF

d_call: NA
j_call: TRBJ2-5
v_call: TRBV7-9
clone_size: few
cdr3_nt: TGTGCCAGCAGCCCACCTCTCCAAGAGACCCAGTACTTC
cdr3_aa: CASSPPLQETQYF

d_call: NA
j_call: TRBJ1-4
v_call: TRBV28
clone_size: many
cdr3_nt: TGTGCCAGCAGTTTATCAGGGTTATATATAAGTGAAAAACTGTTTTTT
cdr3_aa: CASSLSGLYISEKLFF

d_call: NA
j_call: TRBJ2-2
v_call: TRBV20-1
clone_size: many
cdr3_nt: TGCAGTGCTAGTAAGGGGTCGGACACCGGGGAGCTGTTTTTT
cdr3_aa: CSASKGSDTGELFF

d_call: TRBD1
j_call: TRBJ1-1
v_call: TRBV18
clone_size: few
cdr3_nt: TGTGCCAGCTCACCGAGGGGGCAAGCTGAAGCTTTCTTT
cdr3_aa: CASSPRGQAEAFF

d_call: TRBD2
j_call: TRBJ2-3
v_call: TRBV3-1
clone_size: NA
cdr3_nt: TGTGCCAGCAGCCAAGATCGCCAGCGGGAGATAGTCACAGATACGCAGTATTTT
cdr3_aa: CASSQDRQREIVTDTQYF

d_call: NA
j_call: TRBJ1-1
v_call: TRBV11-2
clone_size: many
cdr3_nt: TGTGCCAGCAGCCAGGGACCGAGGAACACTGAAGCTTTCTTT
cdr3_aa: CASSQGPRNTEAFF

d_call: TRBD2
j_call: TRBJ2-7
v_call: TRBV20-1
clone_size: few
cdr3_nt: TGCAGTGCTAGTCGGGCGGGAGGTCAGGGCGAGCAGTACTTC
cdr3_aa: CSASRAGGQGEQYF

d_call: TRBD2
j_call: TRBJ2-3
v_call: TRBV5-1
clone_size: many
cdr3_nt: TGCGCCAGCAGCATAACTAGCGGGAGCACAGATACGCAGTATTTT
cdr3_aa: CASSITSGSTDTQYF

d_call: NA
j_call: TRBJ2-3
v_call: TRBV25-1
clone_size: many
cdr3_nt: TGTGCCAGCAGTATTAGCGGTTCTAGCACAGATACGCAGTATTTT
cdr3_aa: CASSISGSSTDTQYF

d_call: TRBD2
j_call: TRBJ2-1
v_call: TRBV20-1
clone_size: many
cdr3_nt: TGCAGTGCTAGAGGGGGCCTAGCGGAGGCCTACAATGAGCAGTTCTTC
cdr3_aa: CSARGGLAEAYNEQFF

d_call: TRBD1
j_call: TRBJ1-5
v_call: TRBV6-2/TRBV6-3
clone_size: many
cdr3_nt: TGTGCCAGCAGTTACGGCGGACAGGGTGTTGAGCCCCAGCATTTT
cdr3_aa: CASSYGGQGVEPQHF

d_call: NA
j_call: TRBJ1-5
v_call: TRBV19
clone_size: many
cdr3_nt: TGTGCCAGTAGAAGGGAGTATAGCAATCAGCCCCAGCATTTT
cdr3_aa: CASRREYSNQPQHF

d_call: TRBD2
j_call: TRBJ2-7
v_call: TRBV11-2
clone_size: many
cdr3_nt: TGTGCCAGCAGCCGACTGGGTAGCGGGAGGAACTACGAGCAGTACTTC
cdr3_aa: CASSRLGSGRNYEQYF

d_call: TRBD2
j_call: TRBJ2-1
v_call: TRBV11-2
clone_size: many
cdr3_nt: TGTGCCAGCAGCCCTAGGGCTAGCGGGCTCTACAATGAGCAGTTCTTC
cdr3_aa: CASSPRASGLYNEQFF

d_call: NA
j_call: TRBJ2-5
v_call: TRBV29-1
clone_size: many
cdr3_nt: TGCAGCGCTGGGGGGGGGCCCCCTCAAGAGACCCAGTACTTC
cdr3_aa: CSAGGGPPQETQYF

d_call: TRBD1
j_call: TRBJ2-4
v_call: TRBV6-6
clone_size: many
cdr3_nt: TGTGCCAGCAGACTACGGGCCGACAGGGTAGCCAAAAACATTCAGTACTTC
cdr3_aa: CASRLRADRVAKNIQYF

d_call: NA
j_call: TRBJ2-1
v_call: TRBV7-9
clone_size: many
cdr3_nt: TGTGCCAGCAGCCCCGGGCGGAGCTCCTACAATGAGCAGTTCTTC
cdr3_aa: CASSPGRSSYNEQFF

d_call: TRBD2
j_call: TRBJ2-2
v_call: TRBV7-2
clone_size: few
cdr3_nt: TGTGCCAGCAGCTTAGCGGGAGGGCCCGGGGAGCTGTTTTTT
cdr3_aa: CASSLAGGPGELFF

d_call: TRBD2
j_call: TRBJ2-5
v_call: TRBV5-6
clone_size: many
cdr3_nt: TGTGCCAGCAGCTTGATTAGCGGGAGTGGTCAGACCCAGTACTTC
cdr3_aa: CASSLISGSGQTQYF

d_call: NA
j_call: TRBJ2-3
v_call: TRBV12-3/TRBV12-4
clone_size: few
cdr3_nt: TGTGCCAGCAGTTTGGTTAGCGGCACAGATACGCAGTATTTT
cdr3_aa: CASSLVSGTDTQYF

d_call: TRBD2
j_call: TRBJ2-7
v_call: TRBV5-1
clone_size: many
cdr3_nt: TGCGCCAGCTCCGCCGGATCTAGCGGGAGGGCAGGCGAGCAGTACTTC
cdr3_aa: CASSAGSSGRAGEQYF

d_call: NA
j_call: TRBJ1-5
v_call: TRBV7-8
clone_size: many
cdr3_nt: TGTGCCAGCAGCTTAGCCATCGATCAGCCCCAGCATTTT
cdr3_aa: CASSLAIDQPQHF

d_call: NA
j_call: TRBJ2-3
v_call: TRBV2
clone_size: NA
cdr3_nt: TGTGCCAGCTATCGGGGGCGTGTGGGCACAGATACGCAGTATTTT
cdr3_aa: CASYRGRVGTDTQYF

d_call: NA
j_call: TRBJ2-7
v_call: TRBV10-2
clone_size: NA
cdr3_nt: TGCGCCAGCAGTGAGGGATTGCTTACCTACGAGCAGTACTTC
cdr3_aa: CASSEGLLTYEQYF

d_call: NA
j_call: TRBJ2-1
v_call: TRBV24-1
clone_size: many
cdr3_nt: TGTGCCACCAGTGATTGGGATGAGCAGTTCTTC
cdr3_aa: CATSDWDEQFF

d_call: TRBD1
j_call: TRBJ2-2
v_call: TRBV7-6
clone_size: many
cdr3_nt: TGTGCCAGCAGCTCGACAGGGGGTAACACCGGGGAGCTGTTTTTT
cdr3_aa: CASSSTGGNTGELFF

d_call: NA
j_call: TRBJ2-1
v_call: TRBV2
clone_size: many
cdr3_nt: TGTGCCAGCAGTGAGGGGGGGACAGCCTACAATGAGCAGTTCTTC
cdr3_aa: CASSEGGTAYNEQFF

d_call: TRBD2
j_call: TRBJ2-1
v_call: TRBV11-2
clone_size: many
cdr3_nt: TGTGCCAGCAGCTTACCGACTAGCGGGAGGTTACACAATGAGCAGTTCTTC
cdr3_aa: CASSLPTSGRLHNEQFF

d_call: TRBD1
j_call: TRBJ2-3
v_call: TRBV6-5
clone_size: many
cdr3_nt: TGTGCCAGCAGCCAACAGGGGGCTAGCACAGATACGCAGTATTTT
cdr3_aa: CASSQQGASTDTQYF

d_call: NA
j_call: TRBJ2-3
v_call: TRBV7-8
clone_size: many
cdr3_nt: TGTGCCAGCAGCTTAGGGGTTGGGGCGGGAATTGTCACAGATACGCAGTATTTT
cdr3_aa: CASSLGVGAGIVTDTQYF

d_call: TRBD2
j_call: TRBJ2-7
v_call: TRBV28
clone_size: many
cdr3_nt: TGTGCCAGCAGCTTCGGACTAGCGGGGTACCGGGCCTACGAGCAGTACTTC
cdr3_aa: CASSFGLAGYRAYEQYF

d_call: TRBD2
j_call: TRBJ2-3
v_call: TRBV9
clone_size: many
cdr3_nt: TGTGCCAGCAGCGTTAGGGCGGGAGTTACAGATACGCAGTATTTT
cdr3_aa: CASSVRAGVTDTQYF

d_call: NA
j_call: TRBJ1-1
v_call: TRBV29-1
clone_size: many
cdr3_nt: TGCAGCGTTGAAAGGCCAGGGAGGACTGAAGCTTTCTTT
cdr3_aa: CSVERPGRTEAFF

d_call: NA
j_call: TRBJ1-2
v_call: TRBV19
clone_size: few
cdr3_nt: TGTGCCAGTAGTATAGCGGCAGGGGCTGTTTATAACTATGGCTACACCTTC
cdr3_aa: CASSIAAGAVYNYGYTF

d_call: TRBD1
j_call: TRBJ1-1
v_call: TRBV11-2
clone_size: many
cdr3_nt: TGTGCCAGCAGCTCGGGACAGCAGAACACTGAAGCTTTCTTT
cdr3_aa: CASSSGQQNTEAFF

d_call: NA
j_call: TRBJ1-1
v_call: TRBV6-1
clone_size: many
cdr3_nt: TGTGCCAGCAGTGAGAGGCGGGGGAACACTGAAGCTTTCTTT
cdr3_aa: CASSERRGNTEAFF

d_call: NA
j_call: TRBJ1-3
v_call: TRBV15
clone_size: few
cdr3_nt: TGTGCCACCAGCAGAGCAAGTGGGGGAGCCACCATATATTTT
cdr3_aa: CATSRASGGATIYF

d_call: NA
j_call: TRBJ1-5
v_call: TRBV28
clone_size: NA
cdr3_nt: TGTGCCAGCAGTTTAGCGGGGAAGGGCAATCAGCCCCAGCATTTT
cdr3_aa: CASSLAGKGNQPQHF

d_call: NA
j_call: TRBJ1-6
v_call: TRBV28
clone_size: many
cdr3_nt: TGTGCCAGCAGTTTAGGCCCCCGGGACTTTAATTCACCCCTCCACTTT
cdr3_aa: CASSLGPRDFNSPLHF

d_call: TRBD1
j_call: TRBJ2-7
v_call: TRBV15
clone_size: once
cdr3_nt: TGTGCCACCAGCCCTGGAGACAGGGACGGGGACTACGAGCAGTACTTC
cdr3_aa: CATSPGDRDGDYEQYF

d_call: NA
j_call: TRBJ2-1
v_call: TRBV2
clone_size: many
cdr3_nt: TGTGCCATCAAGAACCAAGGGTATGAGCAGTTCTTC
cdr3_aa: CAIKNQGYEQFF

d_call: NA
j_call: TRBJ2-7
v_call: TRBV20-1
clone_size: many
cdr3_nt: TGCAGTGCCCTTTGGGGACACCTAAGTTACGAGCAGTACTTC
cdr3_aa: CSALWGHLSYEQYF

d_call: NA
j_call: TRBJ2-1
v_call: TRBV4-1
clone_size: many
cdr3_nt: TGCGCCAGCAGCCAGGCGAGCGGGCGAAGCTCCTACAATGAGCAGTTCTTC
cdr3_aa: CASSQASGRSSYNEQFF

d_call: TRBD1
j_call: TRBJ1-1
v_call: TRBV6-5
clone_size: many
cdr3_nt: TGTGCCAGCAGTCAGGGACAGGGAGCTTTCTTT
cdr3_aa: CASSQGQGAFF

d_call: TRBD2
j_call: TRBJ2-1
v_call: TRBV4-2
clone_size: many
cdr3_nt: TGTGCCAGCAGCCAAGGCGAACTAGCGGGATGGAATGAGCAGTTCTTC
cdr3_aa: CASSQGELAGWNEQFF

d_call: NA
j_call: TRBJ2-1
v_call: TRBV5-1
clone_size: many
cdr3_nt: TGCGCCAGCAGCTTGCAGGAGGAGAGGGAGCAGTTCTTC
cdr3_aa: CASSLQEEREQFF

d_call: NA
j_call: TRBJ2-5
v_call: TRBV27
clone_size: NA
cdr3_nt: TGTGCCAGCAGTTTGAGGACGGATCAAGAGACCCAGTACTTC
cdr3_aa: CASSLRTDQETQYF

d_call: TRBD1
j_call: TRBJ1-1
v_call: TRBV29-1
clone_size: once
cdr3_nt: TGCAGCGCAGGGACAGGAGGACGGACTGAAGCTTTCTTT
cdr3_aa: CSAGTGGRTEAFF

d_call: NA
j_call: TRBJ2-5
v_call: TRBV20-1
clone_size: many
cdr3_nt: TGCAGTGCTCAAAGGACGCAAGAGACCCAGTACTTC
cdr3_aa: CSAQRTQETQYF

d_call: NA
j_call: TRBJ1-1
v_call: TRBV29-1
clone_size: many
cdr3_nt: TGCAGCGTTTGTCGGACAGAAGACACTGAAGCTTTCTTT
cdr3_aa: CSVCRTEDTEAFF